These 25 T cell receptor beta chains originate from one sample sequenced in a study of OX40 agonist ivuxolimab in advanced cancers. Using immunoSEQ multiplex PCR, the repertoire was profiled, and TCRdb retains in-frame clones only, with some absent. This table holds 98,000 or so clones, roughly 94% found once. The sample consisted of CD4+ or CD8+ T cells sorted from blood, taken in a trial of the OX40 agonist ivuxolimab. The receptor source for this set is an adult with an advanced solid tumor such as melanoma, head and neck, liver or kidney cancer.

This chain links TRBV7-7 with TRBJ2-2; 7 positions agree with TRBD2. In germline, CDR1 is SSHAT, CDR2 FNYEAQ (reference sequence). With V trimmed by 5 bases and J by 8 bases, 5 bases remained unmatched. The CDR3 has 13 residues. The CDR3 region is CASSPPGGGELFF. CDR3 coding DNA: TGTGCCAGCAGCCCCCCGGGGGGAGGGGAGCTGTTTTTT.

The chain employs TRBV6-5 and TRBJ1-1; D uncertain. Trimming pared 5 bases from V and 2 bases from J, leaving 6 bases between. This CDR3 has 12 residues. CDR1 and CDR2 from the germline V gene are MNHEY and SVGAGI. This CDR3 is CASSGLNTEAFF. CDR3 nucleotides: TGTGCCAGCAGTGGTCTCAACACTGAAGCTTTCTTT.

This chain links TRBV7-2 with TRBJ2-1; the match to TRBD2 covers 8 bases. The CDR3 has 15 amino acids. J gave up 6 bases and V 3 bases, and 7 bases lay outside the gene matches. Germline CDR1 and CDR2: SGHTA and FQGNSA. CDR3 DNA: TGTGCCAGCAGCTTCGGGGGGGGCCCCACCAATGAGCAGTTCTTC. Protein sequence: CASSFGGGPTNEQFF. The full variable domain, in which reference TRBV7-2 and TRBJ2-1 provide the parts outside the CDR3, is GAGVSQSPSNKVTEKGKDVELRCDPISGHTALYWYRQSLGQGLEFLIYFQGNSAPDKSGLPSDRFSAERTGGSVSTLTIQRTQQEDSAVYLCASSFGGGPTNEQFFGPGTRLTVL.

The chain joins TRBV4-3 to TRBJ1-1; 7 bases align to TRBD1. Trimming took 4 bases from V and 3 from J; bases not matched to a gene: 11. CDR3 length: 16 amino acids. Germline V gives CDR1 LGHNA, CDR2 YSLEER. The CDR3 DNA is TGCGCCAGCAGCCGGGGACAGCGGCAGCGGGACACTGAAGCTTTCTTT. It codes for CASSRGQRQRDTEAFF.

This clone has just one count. The rearrangement joins TRBV28 to TRBJ1-3, with 8 bases matching TRBD1. V was clipped by 7 bases and J by 1 base; unmatched bases: 6. Germline V gene sequence: CDR1 MDHEN, CDR2 SYDVKM. CDR3 size: 15 residues. In nucleotides, the CDR3 is TGTGCCAGCATTTCGCAGGGGGCTTCTGGAAACACCATATATTTT. It translates to CASISQGASGNTIYF. The whole variable domain, filled in from reference TRBV28 and TRBJ1-3, reads DVKVTQSSRYLVKRTGEKVFLECVQDMDHENMFWYRQDPGLGLRLIYFSYDVKMKEKGDIPEGYSVSREKKERFSLILESASTNQTSMYLCASISQGASGNTIYFGEGSWLTVV.

This sequence joins TRBV19 and TRBJ1-1; D unresolved. Germline V gene data show CDR1 as LNHDA and CDR2 as SQIVND (reference sequence). This CDR3 spans 13 amino acids. V was trimmed by 5 bases and J by 7 bases, leaving 14 bases between them. The CDR3 bases are TGTGCCAGTAGTCGCGGACCTAACTTTGAAGCTTTCTTT. Translating gives CASSRGPNFEAFF.

This rearrangement joins TRBV29-1 to TRBJ1-1, with 8 bases aligning to TRBD1. The length of the CDR3 is 13 residues. J gave up 6 bases and V 6 bases, and 9 bases lay outside the gene matches. Germline values: CDR1 SQVTM, CDR2 ANQGSEA. The CDR3 nucleotides read TGCAGCGTAGATCACAGGGGGAAGGCTGAAGCTTTCTTT. Its translation: CSVDHRGKAEAFF.

The chain carries TRBV29-1 and TRBJ2-7; TRBD1 matches at 8 bases. The CDR3 sequence is 14 residues long. The germline V gene encodes CDR1 SQVTM and CDR2 ANQGSEA. CDR3 coding DNA: TGCACCCTACAAGTGGGACAGGCTCCCTACGAGCAGTACTTC. Protein product: CTLQVGQAPYEQYF.

The rearrangement links TRBV18 to TRBJ2-1; D is perhaps TRBD2 (6 bases). The V gene's germline CDR1 is KGHSH and CDR2 LQKENI. V was pared by 3 bases and J by 8 bases, with 17 bases between. The CDR3 consists of 15 residues. Here the CDR3 reads CASSPPGTPSDEQFF. CDR3 DNA sequence: TGTGCCAGCTCACCGCCCGGGACTCCCTCCGATGAGCAGTTCTTC.

V usage is TRBV28 and J usage is TRBJ1-1; 9 bases match TRBD1. The junction had 7 bases not matched to a gene; V was cut back by 5 bases and J by 6 bases. The germline V gene has CDR1 MDHEN and CDR2 SYDVKM. This CDR3 comprises 14 residues. CDR3 in DNA: TGTGCCAGCAGTCGTGGACAGGGGACCTCTGAAGCTTTCTTT. Amino acids: CASSRGQGTSEAFF.

This clone has more than one count but fewer than ten. The J gene is TRBJ2-2, the V gene TRBV5-1, with D possibly being TRBD2 (6 bases). Germline V lookup: CDR1 SGHRS, CDR2 YFSETQ. The germline V and J ends were trimmed by 5 bases and 0 bases, with 14 bases remaining between them. This CDR3 is 16 amino acids long. The CDR3 bases are TGCGCCAGCAGGGACCCCGGGACTGCGAACACCGGGGAGCTGTTTTTT. This sequence encodes CASRDPGTANTGELFF. Full variable domain (remainder filled in from reference TRBV5-1 and TRBJ2-2): KAGVTQTPRYLIKTRGQQVTLSCSPISGHRSVSWYQQTPGQGLQFLFEYFSETQRNKGNFPGRFSGRQFSNSRSEMNVSTLELGDSALYLCASRDPGTANTGELFFGEGSRLTVL.

The rearrangement uses TRBV6-6 and TRBJ2-7; D perhaps matches TRBD2 (6 bases). The CDR3 is 15 amino acids. Looked up from germline, CDR1 is MNHNY and CDR2 is SVGAGI (reference sequence). V was trimmed by 2 bases and J by 0 bases, leaving 11 bases between them. Here the CDR3 DNA reads TGTGCCAGCAGTTACGAAGGGGAGGTCTCCTACGAGCAGTACTTC. Residues: CASSYEGEVSYEQYF.

The CDR3 reads CASSTSGRGENEQFF. The CDR3 DNA follows: TGTGCCAGCAGTACATCGGGGCGGGGGGAGAATGAGCAGTTCTTC. The chain joins TRBV6-1 to TRBJ2-1; TRBD2 agrees at 8 bases. Germline CDR1 MNHNS, CDR2 SASEGT. This CDR3 contains 15 residues. The V and J ends lost 5 bases and 7 bases, in that order; junction bases with no gene match: 10.

V and J are TRBV21-1 and TRBJ2-7; TRBD1 was called by the table and not checked on the DNA. TRBV21-1 is deemed a pseudogene. The CDR3 consists of 16 residues. Here the CDR3 reads CASLGRGPTYSYEQYF. The CDR3 bases are TGTGCCAGCCTGGGAAGGGGGCCAACTTACTCCTACGAGCAGTACTTC.

This clone was detected once. This CDR3 is CASSLTEDGNEKLFF. The CDR3 DNA reads as TGCGCCAGCAGCTTGACGGAAGATGGTAATGAAAAACTGTTTTTT. This chain joins TRBV5-1 and TRBJ1-4; D unresolved. Trimming took off 1 base at V and 4 bases at J, with 11 bases between the two ends. Germline V gives CDR1 SGHRS, CDR2 YFSETQ. The CDR3 contains 15 residues.

The chain is built from TRBV6-1 and TRBJ2-5, with TRBD2 matching 8 bases. The CDR3 extends over 19 amino acids. Losses at the gene ends were 0 bases for V and 5 bases for J; bases not matched to a gene: 17. Germline V gene data show CDR1 as MNHNS and CDR2 as SASEGT. The CDR3 loop reads CASSEAVPGLVTVGETQYF. The CDR3, as DNA: TGTGCCAGCAGTGAAGCAGTCCCGGGACTAGTCACCGTCGGGGAGACCCAGTACTTC.

This clone was seen just once. The chain is built from TRBV7-2 and TRBJ1-4, with 10 bases that match TRBD1. Germline V gene sequence: CDR1 SGHTA, CDR2 FQGNSA. This CDR3 is 15 amino acids long. Germline trimming cut 5 bases from V and 7 bases from J; bases unmatched to any gene: 7. In nucleotides, the CDR3 is TGTGCCAGCAGCACGGGACAGGGGTTGACTGAAAAACTGTTTTTT. It codes for CASSTGQGLTEKLFF.

This clone was counted once. This chain connects TRBV13 to TRBJ1-5; D perhaps matches TRBD1 (5 bases). Germline V gene data show CDR1 as PRHDT and CDR2 as FYEKMQ (reference sequence). Between the trimmed V and J ends, which lost 5 bases and 4 bases, there was a span of 9 bases. The CDR3 runs 13 residues. CDR3 nucleotide sequence: TGTGCCAGCAGCACCGGGGGGAATCAGCCCCAGCATTTT. This sequence encodes CASSTGGNQPQHF.

This sequence joins TRBV29-1 and TRBJ1-5, with D possibly being TRBD1 (5 bases). V lost 7 bases to trimming and J lost 2 bases, with 9 bases between them. Germline values: CDR1 SQVTM, CDR2 ANQGSEA. The CDR3 is 12 residues long. The CDR3 DNA is TGCAGCGCCAGGGTGGGCAATCAGCCCCAGCATTTT. Translating gives CSARVGNQPQHF.

The chain recombines TRBV5-6 with TRBJ2-7; 9 bases align to TRBD2. Per the germline V gene, CDR1 is SGHDT and CDR2 is YYEEEE. J lost 3 bases, V lost 4 bases, and 11 bases had no gene match. The CDR3 covers 16 residues. The CDR3 DNA is TGTGCCAGCAGCCTTCGCGGGGTAGCGGGAGTCTACGAGCAGTACTTC. Translation gives CASSLRGVAGVYEQYF.

This chain links TRBV6-5 with TRBJ1-2; 7 bases line up with TRBD1. The trim removed 5 bases at V and 7 bases at J, leaving 13 bases unmatched. This CDR3 has 15 residues. Germline values: CDR1 MNHEY, CDR2 SVGAGI. The CDR3 nucleotides read TGTGCCAGCAGTCCAGGGACAGCTGGCTGGTTTGGCTACACCTTC. Translating gives CASSPGTAGWFGYTF.

The chain has TRBV7-2 and TRBJ2-5, with D maybe TRBD2 (6 bases). The CDR3 is 14 amino acids. Germline V gene sequence: CDR1 SGHTA, CDR2 FQGNSA. V was trimmed by 1 base and J by 7 bases, leaving 13 bases between them. CDR3 amino acids: CASSLGGTEGTQYF. CDR3 DNA: TGTGCCAGCAGCTTAGGAGGTACGGAGGGGACCCAGTACTTC.

This chain links TRBV6-6 with TRBJ2-3; D is ambiguous. The CDR3 has 12 residues. Per germline, CDR1 MNHNY and CDR2 SVGAGI (reference sequence). V lost 6 bases, J lost 9 bases, and 13 bases lay in between. The CDR3 coding sequence is TGTGCCAGCAGCTCCGGACCCCCCACGCAGTATTTT. As protein: CASSSGPPTQYF.

The genes are TRBV11-2 and TRBJ1-2, with D unclear. This CDR3 has 11 residues. Germline-derived CDR1 and CDR2 are SGHAT and FQNNGV. V shed 1 base and J shed 8 bases, with 5 bases lying between them. The CDR3 DNA reads as TGTGCCAGCAGCTTAGGAGGGGGCTACACCTTC. It specifies CASSLGGGYTF.

V and J are TRBV5-5 and TRBJ1-1; D is ambiguous. Trimming shortened V by 0 bases and J by 1 base, and 7 bases separated the two germline ends. The CDR3 has 14 residues. The germline V gene has CDR1 SGHKS and CDR2 YYEKEE (reference sequence). The CDR3 loop reads CASSLVDWNTEAFF. The CDR3 DNA sequence: TGTGCCAGCAGCTTGGTCGATTGGAACACTGAAGCTTTCTTT.